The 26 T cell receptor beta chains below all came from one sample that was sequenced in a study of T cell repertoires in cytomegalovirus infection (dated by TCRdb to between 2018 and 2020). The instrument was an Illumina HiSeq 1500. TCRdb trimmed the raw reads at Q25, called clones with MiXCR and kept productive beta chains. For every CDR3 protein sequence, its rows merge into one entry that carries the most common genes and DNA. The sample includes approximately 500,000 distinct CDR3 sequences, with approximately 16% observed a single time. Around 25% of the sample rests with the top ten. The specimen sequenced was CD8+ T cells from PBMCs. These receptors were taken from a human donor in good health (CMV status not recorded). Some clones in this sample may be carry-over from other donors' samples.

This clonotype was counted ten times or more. CDR3 sequence (DNA): TGTGCCAGCAGGGAACTCATTGGCTCCTACGAGCAGTACTTC. This gives the protein CASRELIGSYEQYF. The genes are TRBV28 and TRBJ2-7; D gene unclear. The CDR3 has 14 residues. CDR1 MDHEN and CDR2 SYDVKM come from the germline V gene. The V end lost 6 bases, the J end lost 0 bases, and 12 bases lay between the germline ends.

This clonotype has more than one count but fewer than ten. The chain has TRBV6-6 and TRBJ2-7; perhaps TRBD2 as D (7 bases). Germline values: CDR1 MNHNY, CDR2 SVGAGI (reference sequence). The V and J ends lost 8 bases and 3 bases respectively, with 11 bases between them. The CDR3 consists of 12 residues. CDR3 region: CASEGGGYEQYF. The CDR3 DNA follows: TGTGCCAGCGAGGGAGGGGGCTACGAGCAGTACTTC.

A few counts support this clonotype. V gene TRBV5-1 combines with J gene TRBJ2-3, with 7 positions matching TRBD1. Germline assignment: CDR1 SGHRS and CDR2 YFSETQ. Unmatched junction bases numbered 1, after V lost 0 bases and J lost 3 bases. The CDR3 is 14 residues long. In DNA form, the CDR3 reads TGCGCCAGCAGCTTGGCACAGGGGACAGATACGCAGTATTTT. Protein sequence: CASSLAQGTDTQYF.

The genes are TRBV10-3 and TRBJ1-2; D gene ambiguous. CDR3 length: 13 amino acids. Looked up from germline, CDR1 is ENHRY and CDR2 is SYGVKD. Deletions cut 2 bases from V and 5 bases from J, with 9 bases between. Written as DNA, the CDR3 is TGTGCCATCAGTGAGCGGGAGAGGTATGGCTACACCTTC. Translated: CAISERERYGYTF.

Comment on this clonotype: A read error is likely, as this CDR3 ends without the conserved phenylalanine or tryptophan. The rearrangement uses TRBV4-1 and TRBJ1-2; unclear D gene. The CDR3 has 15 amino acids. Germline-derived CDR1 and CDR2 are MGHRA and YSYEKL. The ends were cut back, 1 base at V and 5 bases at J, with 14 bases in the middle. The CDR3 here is CASSQGPGSEYGYTL. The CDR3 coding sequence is TGCGCCAGCAGCCAAGGTCCCGGGTCGGAGTATGGCTACACCTTA.

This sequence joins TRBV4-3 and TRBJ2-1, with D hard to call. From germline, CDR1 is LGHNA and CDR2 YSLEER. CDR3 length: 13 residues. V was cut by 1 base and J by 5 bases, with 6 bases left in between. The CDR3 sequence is CASSQGYNNEQFF. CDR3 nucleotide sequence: TGCGCCAGCAGCCAAGGTTATAACAATGAGCAGTTCTTC.

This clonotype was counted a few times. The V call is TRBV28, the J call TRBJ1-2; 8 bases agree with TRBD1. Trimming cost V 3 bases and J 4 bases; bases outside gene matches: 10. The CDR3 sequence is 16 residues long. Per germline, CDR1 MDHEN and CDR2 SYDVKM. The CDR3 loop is CASSFRTGRLAYGYTF. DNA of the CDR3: TGTGCCAGCAGTTTTCGGACAGGGAGGTTGGCCTATGGCTACACCTTC.

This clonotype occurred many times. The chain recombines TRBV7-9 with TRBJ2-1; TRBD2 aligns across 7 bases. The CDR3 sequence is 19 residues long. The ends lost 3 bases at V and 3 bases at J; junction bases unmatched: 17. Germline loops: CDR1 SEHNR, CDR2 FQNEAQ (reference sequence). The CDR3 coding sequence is TGTGCCAGCAGCTTGCCCAGGGACTACCAGTATGAAGTCTACAATGAGCAGTTCTTC. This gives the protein CASSLPRDYQYEVYNEQFF. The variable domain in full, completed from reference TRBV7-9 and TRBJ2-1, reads DTGVSQNPRHKITKRGQNVTFRCDPISEHNRLYWYRQTLGQGPEFLTYFQNEAQLEKSRLLSDRFSAERPKGSFSTLEIQRTEQGDSAMYLCASSLPRDYQYEVYNEQFFGPGTRLTVL.

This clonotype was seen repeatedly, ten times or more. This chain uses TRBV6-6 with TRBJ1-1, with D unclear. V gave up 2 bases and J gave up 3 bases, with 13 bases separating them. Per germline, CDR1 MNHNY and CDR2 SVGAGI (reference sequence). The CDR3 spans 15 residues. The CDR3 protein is CASSYGPRRDTEAFF. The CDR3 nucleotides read TGTGCCAGCAGTTACGGACCCCGGAGGGACACTGAAGCTTTCTTT.

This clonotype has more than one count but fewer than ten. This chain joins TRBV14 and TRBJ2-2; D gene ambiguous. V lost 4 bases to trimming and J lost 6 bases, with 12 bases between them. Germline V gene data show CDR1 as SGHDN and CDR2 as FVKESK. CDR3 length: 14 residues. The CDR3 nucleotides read TGTGCCAGCAGCCCGGACGATGGCGCCGGGGAGCTGTTTTTT. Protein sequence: CASSPDDGAGELFF. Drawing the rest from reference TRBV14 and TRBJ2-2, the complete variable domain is EAGVTQFPSHSVIEKGQTVTLRCDPISGHDNLYWYRRVMGKEIKFLLHFVKESKQDESGMPNNRFLAERTGGTYSTLKVQPAELEDSGVYFCASSPDDGAGELFFGEGSRLTVL.

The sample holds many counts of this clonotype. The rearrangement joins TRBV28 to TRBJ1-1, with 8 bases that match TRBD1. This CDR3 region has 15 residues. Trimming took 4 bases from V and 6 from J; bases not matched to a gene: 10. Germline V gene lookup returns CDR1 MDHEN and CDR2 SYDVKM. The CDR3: CASSYPRTGLAEAFF. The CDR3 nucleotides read TGTGCCAGCAGTTATCCCAGGACAGGGCTGGCTGAAGCTTTCTTT.

CDR3 nucleotides: TGCGCCAGCAGCTGGGAAAACTCTGGGGCCAACGTCCTGACTTTC. It is translated as CASSWENSGANVLTF. This chain uses TRBV4-1 with TRBJ2-6, with D uncertain. V lost 5 bases and J lost 0, with 8 bases in between. The length of the CDR3 is 15 residues. Germline values: CDR1 MGHRA, CDR2 YSYEKL.

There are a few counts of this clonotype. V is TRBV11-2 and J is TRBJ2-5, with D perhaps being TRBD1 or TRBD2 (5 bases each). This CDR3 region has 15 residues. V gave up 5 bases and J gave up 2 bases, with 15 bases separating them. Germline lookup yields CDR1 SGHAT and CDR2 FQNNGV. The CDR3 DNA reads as TGTGCCAGCAGCCCGGGACCCCGACCTCAAGAGACCCAGTACTTC. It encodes CASSPGPRPQETQYF. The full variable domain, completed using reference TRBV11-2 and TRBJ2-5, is EAGVAQSPRYKIIEKRQSVAFWCNPISGHATLYWYQQILGQGPKLLIQFQNNGVVDDSQLPKDRFSAERLKGVDSTLKIQPAKLEDSAVYLCASSPGPRPQETQYFGPGTRLLVL.

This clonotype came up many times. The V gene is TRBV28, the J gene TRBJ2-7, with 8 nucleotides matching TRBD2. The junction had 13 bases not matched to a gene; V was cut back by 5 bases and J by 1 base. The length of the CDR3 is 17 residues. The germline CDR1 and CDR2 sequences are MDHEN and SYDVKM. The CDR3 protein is CASSLPPMSGSSYEQYF. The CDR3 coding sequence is TGTGCCAGCAGTCTCCCTCCCATGAGCGGGAGTTCCTACGAGCAGTACTTC. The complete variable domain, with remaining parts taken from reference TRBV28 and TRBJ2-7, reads DVKVTQSSRYLVKRTGEKVFLECVQDMDHENMFWYRQDPGLGLRLIYFSYDVKMKEKGDIPEGYSVSREKKERFSLILESASTNQTSMYLCASSLPPMSGSSYEQYFGPGTRLTVT.

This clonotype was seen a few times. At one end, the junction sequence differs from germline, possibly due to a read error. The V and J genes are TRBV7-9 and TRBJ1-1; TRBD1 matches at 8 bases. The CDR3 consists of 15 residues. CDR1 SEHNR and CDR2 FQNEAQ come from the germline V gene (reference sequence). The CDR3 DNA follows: TGTGTCAGCAGCTTAACAACGACCGGGACAGGCGAAGCTTTCTTT. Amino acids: CVSSLTTTGTGEAFF.

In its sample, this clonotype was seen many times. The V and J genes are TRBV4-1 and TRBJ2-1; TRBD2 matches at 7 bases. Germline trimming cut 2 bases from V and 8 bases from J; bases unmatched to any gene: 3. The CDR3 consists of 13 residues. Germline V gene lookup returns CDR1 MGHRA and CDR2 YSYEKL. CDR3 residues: CASSQPSGDEQFF. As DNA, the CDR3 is TGCGCCAGCAGCCAACCCAGCGGGGATGAGCAGTTCTTC.

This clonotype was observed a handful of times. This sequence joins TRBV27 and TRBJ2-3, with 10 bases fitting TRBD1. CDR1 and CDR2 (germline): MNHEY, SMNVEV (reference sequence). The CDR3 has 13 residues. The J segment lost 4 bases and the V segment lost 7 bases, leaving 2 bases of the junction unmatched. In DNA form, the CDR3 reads TGTGCCAGCACGACAGGGGGCTCAGATACGCAGTATTTT. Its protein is CASTTGGSDTQYF.

Written as DNA, the CDR3 is TGTGCCAGCAGTTACGGGACTCCTCCGAATGAGCAGTTCTTC. It translates to CASSYGTPPNEQFF. J is TRBJ2-1 and V is TRBV27, with a tentative D call TRBD2 (6 bases). This CDR3 contains 14 residues. CDR1 is MNHEY and CDR2 is SMNVEV in the germline V gene (reference sequence). Trimming removed 4 bases from V and 7 bases from J, with 14 bases in between.

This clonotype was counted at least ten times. DNA of the CDR3: TGTGCCAGCAGTGAGACAGGGAGTAGCACAGATACGCAGTATTTT. Translated: CASSETGSSTDTQYF. The chain is built from TRBV12-3 or TRBV12-4 and TRBJ2-3; 7 nucleotides agree with TRBD1. J lost 0 bases, V lost 5 bases, and 5 bases had no gene match. This CDR3 has 15 residues.

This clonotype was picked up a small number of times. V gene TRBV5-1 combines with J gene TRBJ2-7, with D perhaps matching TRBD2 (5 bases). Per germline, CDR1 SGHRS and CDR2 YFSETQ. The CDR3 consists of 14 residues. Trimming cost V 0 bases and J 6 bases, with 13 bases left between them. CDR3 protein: CASSLGGLKSEQYF. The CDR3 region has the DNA TGCGCCAGCAGCTTGGGTGGACTCAAGAGCGAGCAGTACTTC.

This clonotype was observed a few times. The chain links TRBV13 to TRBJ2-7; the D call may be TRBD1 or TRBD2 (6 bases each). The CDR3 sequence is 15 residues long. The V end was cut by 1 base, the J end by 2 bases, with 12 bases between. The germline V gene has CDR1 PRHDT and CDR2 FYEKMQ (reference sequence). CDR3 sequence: CASSLAEGVPYEQYF. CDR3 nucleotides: TGTGCCAGCAGCTTAGCGGAGGGGGTCCCCTACGAGCAGTACTTC.

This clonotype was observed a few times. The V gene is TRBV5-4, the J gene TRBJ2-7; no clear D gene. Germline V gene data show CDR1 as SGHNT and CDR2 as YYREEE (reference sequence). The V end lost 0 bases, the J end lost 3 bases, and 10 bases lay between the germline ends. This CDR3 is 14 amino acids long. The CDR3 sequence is CASSLGEGGYEQYF. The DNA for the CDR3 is TGTGCCAGCAGCTTGGGCGAAGGTGGCTACGAGCAGTACTTC.

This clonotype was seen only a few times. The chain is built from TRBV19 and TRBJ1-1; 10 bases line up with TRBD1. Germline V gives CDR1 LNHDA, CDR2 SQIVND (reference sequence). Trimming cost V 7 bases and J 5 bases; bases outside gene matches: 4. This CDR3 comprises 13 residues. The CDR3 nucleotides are TGTGCCAGTATTGACAGGGGGCTTACTGAAGCTTTCTTT. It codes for CASIDRGLTEAFF.

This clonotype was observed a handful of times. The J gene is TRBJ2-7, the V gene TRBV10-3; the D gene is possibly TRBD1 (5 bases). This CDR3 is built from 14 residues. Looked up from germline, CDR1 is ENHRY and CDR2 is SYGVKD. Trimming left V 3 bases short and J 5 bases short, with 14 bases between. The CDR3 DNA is TGTGCCATCAGTGACCCTCAGGGTCCCCACGAGCAGTACTTC. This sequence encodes CAISDPQGPHEQYF.

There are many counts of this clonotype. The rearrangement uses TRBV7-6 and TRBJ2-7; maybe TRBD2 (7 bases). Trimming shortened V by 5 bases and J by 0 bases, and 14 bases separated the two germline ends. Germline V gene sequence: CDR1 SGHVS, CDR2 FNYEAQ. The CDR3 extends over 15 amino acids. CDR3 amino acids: CASSPRGGPSYEQYF. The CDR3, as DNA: TGTGCCAGCAGCCCTAGGGGGGGCCCCTCCTACGAGCAGTACTTC.

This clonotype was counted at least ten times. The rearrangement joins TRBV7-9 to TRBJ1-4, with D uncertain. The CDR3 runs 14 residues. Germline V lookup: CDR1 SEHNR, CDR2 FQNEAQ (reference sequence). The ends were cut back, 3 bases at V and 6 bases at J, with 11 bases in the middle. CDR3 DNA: TGTGCCAGCAGCTTGGGTCAGGCGGATGAAAAACTGTTTTTT. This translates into CASSLGQADEKLFF.